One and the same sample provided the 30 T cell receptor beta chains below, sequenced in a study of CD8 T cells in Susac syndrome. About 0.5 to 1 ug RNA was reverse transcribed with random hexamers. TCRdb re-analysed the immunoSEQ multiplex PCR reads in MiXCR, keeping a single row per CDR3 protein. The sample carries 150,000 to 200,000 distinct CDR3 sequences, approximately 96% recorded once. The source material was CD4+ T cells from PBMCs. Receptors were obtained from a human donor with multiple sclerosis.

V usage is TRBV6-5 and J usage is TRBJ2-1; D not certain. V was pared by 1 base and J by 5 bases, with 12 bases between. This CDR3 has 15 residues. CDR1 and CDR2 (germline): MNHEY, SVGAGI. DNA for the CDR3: TGTGCCAGCAGTTACTGGGGTGCGGAGAACAATGAGCAGTTCTTC. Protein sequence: CASSYWGAENNEQFF.

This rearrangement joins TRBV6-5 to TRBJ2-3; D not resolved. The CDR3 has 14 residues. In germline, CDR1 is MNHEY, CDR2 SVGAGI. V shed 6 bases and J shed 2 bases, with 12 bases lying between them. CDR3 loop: CASRDDYVTDTQYF. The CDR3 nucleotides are TGTGCCAGCAGGGATGATTACGTCACAGATACGCAGTATTTT.

Written as DNA, the CDR3 is TGTGCCTGGAAGGCGGGGGCTGGAGGCTATCAGCCCCAGCATTTT. The encoded protein is CAWKAGAGGYQPQHF. The V and J genes are TRBV30 and TRBJ1-5, with D tentatively TRBD1 (6 bases). The CDR3 runs to 15 residues. Germline assignment: CDR1 GTSNPN and CDR2 SVGIG (reference sequence). Trimming left V 4 bases short and J 5 bases short, with 18 bases between.

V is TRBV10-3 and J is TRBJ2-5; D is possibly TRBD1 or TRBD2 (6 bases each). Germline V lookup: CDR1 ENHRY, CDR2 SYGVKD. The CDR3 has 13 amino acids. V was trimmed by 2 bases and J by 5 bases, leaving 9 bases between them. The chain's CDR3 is CAISERGLETQYF. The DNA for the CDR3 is TGTGCCATCAGTGAGCGGGGGCTTGAGACCCAGTACTTC.

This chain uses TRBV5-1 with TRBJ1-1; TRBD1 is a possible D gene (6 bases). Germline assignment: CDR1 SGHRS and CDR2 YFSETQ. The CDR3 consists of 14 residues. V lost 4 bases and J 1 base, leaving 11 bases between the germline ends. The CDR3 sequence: CASSMDRPNTEAFF. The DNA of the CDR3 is TGCGCCAGCAGCATGGACAGACCGAACACTGAAGCTTTCTTT.

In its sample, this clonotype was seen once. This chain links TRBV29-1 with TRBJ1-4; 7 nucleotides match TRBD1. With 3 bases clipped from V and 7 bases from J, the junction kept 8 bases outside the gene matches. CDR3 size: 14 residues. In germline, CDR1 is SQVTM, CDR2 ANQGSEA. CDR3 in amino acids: CSVELTGLGEKLFF. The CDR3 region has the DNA TGCAGCGTTGAGTTGACAGGGCTCGGTGAAAAACTGTTTTTT.

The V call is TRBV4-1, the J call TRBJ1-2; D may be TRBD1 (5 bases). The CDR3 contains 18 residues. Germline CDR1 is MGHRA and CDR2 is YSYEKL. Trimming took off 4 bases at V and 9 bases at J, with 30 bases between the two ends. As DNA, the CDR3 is TGCGCCAGCAGCCTTCTCTTGGAGGCAGGGACGGCAACCTCGAGCTACACCTTC. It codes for CASSLLLEAGTATSSYTF.

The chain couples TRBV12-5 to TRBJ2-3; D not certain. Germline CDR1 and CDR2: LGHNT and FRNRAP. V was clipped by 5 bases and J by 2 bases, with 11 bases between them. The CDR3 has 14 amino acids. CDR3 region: CASGRLSFTDTQYF. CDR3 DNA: TGTGCTAGTGGTCGCTTATCTTTCACAGATACGCAGTATTTT.

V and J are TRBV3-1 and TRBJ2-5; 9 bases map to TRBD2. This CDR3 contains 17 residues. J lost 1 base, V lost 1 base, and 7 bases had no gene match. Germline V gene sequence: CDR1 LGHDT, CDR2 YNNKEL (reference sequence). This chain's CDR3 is CASSQGTWRGGQETQYF. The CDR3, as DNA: TGTGCCAGCAGCCAAGGAACCTGGCGGGGGGGCCAAGAGACCCAGTACTTC.

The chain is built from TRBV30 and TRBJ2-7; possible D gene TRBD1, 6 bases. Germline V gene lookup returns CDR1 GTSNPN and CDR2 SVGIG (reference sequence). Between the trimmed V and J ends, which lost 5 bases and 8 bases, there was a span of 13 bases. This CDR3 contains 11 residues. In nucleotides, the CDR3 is TGTGCCTGGTCGGTCGGGGACAAGCAGTACTTC. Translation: CAWSVGDKQYF.

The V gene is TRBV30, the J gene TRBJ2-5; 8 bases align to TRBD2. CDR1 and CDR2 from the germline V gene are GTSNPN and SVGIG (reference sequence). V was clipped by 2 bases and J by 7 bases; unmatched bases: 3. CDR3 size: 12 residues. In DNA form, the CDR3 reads TGTGCCTGGAGTACTAGCGGCGGGACCCAGTACTTC. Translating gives CAWSTSGGTQYF.

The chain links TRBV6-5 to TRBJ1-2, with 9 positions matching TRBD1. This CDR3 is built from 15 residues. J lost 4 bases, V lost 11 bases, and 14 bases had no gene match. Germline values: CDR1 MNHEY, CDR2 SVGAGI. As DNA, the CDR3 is TGTGCCTCCGCAGGGCCGGGACAGGGTAGCTATGGCTACACCTTC. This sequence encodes CASAGPGQGSYGYTF.

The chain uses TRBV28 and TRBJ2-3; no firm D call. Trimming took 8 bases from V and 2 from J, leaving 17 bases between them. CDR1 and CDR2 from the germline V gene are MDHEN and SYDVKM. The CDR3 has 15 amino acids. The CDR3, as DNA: TGTGCCAGCTCAATTGCGGACGGCTTCACAGATACGCAGTATTTT. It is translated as CASSIADGFTDTQYF.

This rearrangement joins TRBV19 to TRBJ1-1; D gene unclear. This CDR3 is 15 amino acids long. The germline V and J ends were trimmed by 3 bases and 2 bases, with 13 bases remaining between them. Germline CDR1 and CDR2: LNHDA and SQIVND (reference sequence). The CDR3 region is CASSIGPEPNTEAFF. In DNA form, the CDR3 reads TGTGCCAGTAGTATTGGGCCGGAACCAAACACTGAAGCTTTCTTT.

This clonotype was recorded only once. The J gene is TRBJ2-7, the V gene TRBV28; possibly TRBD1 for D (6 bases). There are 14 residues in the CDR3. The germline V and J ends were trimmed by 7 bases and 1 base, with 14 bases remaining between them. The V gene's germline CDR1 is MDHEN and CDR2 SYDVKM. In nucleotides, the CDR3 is TGTGCCAGCACCTTCGCCAGGGGTTCCTACGAGCAGTACTTC. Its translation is CASTFARGSYEQYF.

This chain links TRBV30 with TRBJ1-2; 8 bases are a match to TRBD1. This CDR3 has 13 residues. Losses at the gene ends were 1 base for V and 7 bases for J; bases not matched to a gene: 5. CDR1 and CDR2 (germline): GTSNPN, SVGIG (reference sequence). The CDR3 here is CAWSAGGGSGYTF. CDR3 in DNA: TGTGCCTGGAGTGCAGGGGGCGGTTCTGGCTACACCTTC.

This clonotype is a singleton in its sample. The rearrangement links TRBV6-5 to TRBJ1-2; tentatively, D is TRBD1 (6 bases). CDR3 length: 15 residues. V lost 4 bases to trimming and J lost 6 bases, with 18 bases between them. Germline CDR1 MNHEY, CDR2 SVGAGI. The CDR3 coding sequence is TGTGCCAGCAGTTCCGCGCCGGGGGGCGGTGATGGCTACACCTTC. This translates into CASSSAPGGGDGYTF.

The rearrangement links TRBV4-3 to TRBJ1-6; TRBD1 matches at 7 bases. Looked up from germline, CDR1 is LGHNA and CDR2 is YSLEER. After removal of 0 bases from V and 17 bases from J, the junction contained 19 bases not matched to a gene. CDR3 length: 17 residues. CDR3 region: CASSQDPAGGTVVMVHF. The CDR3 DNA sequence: TGCGCCAGCAGCCAAGATCCGGCAGGGGGGACGGTGGTGATGGTCCACTTT.

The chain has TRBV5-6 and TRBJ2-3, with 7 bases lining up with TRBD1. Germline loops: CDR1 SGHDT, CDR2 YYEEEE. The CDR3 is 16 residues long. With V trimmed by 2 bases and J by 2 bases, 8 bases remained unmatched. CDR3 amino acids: CASSLLRTGTTDTQYF. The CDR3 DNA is TGTGCCAGCAGCTTACTACGGACAGGTACCACAGATACGCAGTATTTT.

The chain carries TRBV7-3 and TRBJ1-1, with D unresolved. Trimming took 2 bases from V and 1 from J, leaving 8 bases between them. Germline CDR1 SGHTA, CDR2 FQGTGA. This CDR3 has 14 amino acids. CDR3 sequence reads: CASSLPGKNTEAFF. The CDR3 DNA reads TGTGCCAGCAGCTTACCTGGAAAGAACACTGAAGCTTTCTTT.

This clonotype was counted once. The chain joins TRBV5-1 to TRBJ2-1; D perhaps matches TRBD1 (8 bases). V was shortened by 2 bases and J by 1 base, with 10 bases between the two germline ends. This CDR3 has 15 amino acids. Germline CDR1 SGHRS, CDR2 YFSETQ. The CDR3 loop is CASSLQGGSYNEQFF. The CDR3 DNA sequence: TGCGCCAGCAGCTTACAGGGGGGGTCCTACAATGAGCAGTTCTTC.

CDR3 nucleotide sequence: TGCGCCAGCAGCCAAGTTGGGAGTAATGAAAAACTGTTTTTT. Translated, it gives CASSQVGSNEKLFF. J is TRBJ1-4 and V is TRBV4-1; D is uncertain. The V end lost 1 base, the J end lost 4 bases, and 7 bases lay between the germline ends. CDR1 MGHRA and CDR2 YSYEKL come from the germline V gene. The CDR3 totals 14 residues.

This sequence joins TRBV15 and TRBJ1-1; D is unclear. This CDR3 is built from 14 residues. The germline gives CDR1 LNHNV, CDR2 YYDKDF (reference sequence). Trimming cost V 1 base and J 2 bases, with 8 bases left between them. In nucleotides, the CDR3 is TGTGCCACCAGCAGAGGATTGTTAAACACTGAAGCTTTCTTT. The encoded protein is CATSRGLLNTEAFF.

CDR3 sequence (DNA): TGTGCCAGCAGCCTCGGGACGAGAATGAACACTGAAGCTTTCTTT. Protein: CASSLGTRMNTEAFF. The rearrangement uses TRBV7-9 and TRBJ1-1; the D gene is possibly TRBD1 (5 bases). The CDR3 sequence is 15 residues long. Trimming removed 5 bases from V and 0 bases from J, with 13 bases in between. Germline V gene sequence: CDR1 SEHNR, CDR2 FQNEAQ (reference sequence).

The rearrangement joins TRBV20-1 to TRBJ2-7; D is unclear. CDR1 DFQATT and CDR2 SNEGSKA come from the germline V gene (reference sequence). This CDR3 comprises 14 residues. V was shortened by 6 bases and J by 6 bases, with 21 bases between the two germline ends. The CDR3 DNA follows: TGCAGTGCCACCTCGGCCTATTCCACGGGCGAGCAGTACTTC. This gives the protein CSATSAYSTGEQYF.

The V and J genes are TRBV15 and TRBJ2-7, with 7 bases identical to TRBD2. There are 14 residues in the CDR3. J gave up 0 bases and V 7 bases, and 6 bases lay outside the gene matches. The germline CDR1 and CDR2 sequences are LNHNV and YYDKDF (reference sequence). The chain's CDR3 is CATTRGGDSYEQYF. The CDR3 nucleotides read TGTGCCACCACCCGGGGAGGGGACTCCTACGAGCAGTACTTC.

CDR3 nucleotide sequence: TGTGCCAGCACCATCGACAGGAGGGGTTCGGATGAGCAGTTCTTC. It specifies CASTIDRRGSDEQFF. V usage is TRBV12-3 or TRBV12-4 and J usage is TRBJ2-1; either TRBD1 or TRBD2 may fit D (6 bases each). The CDR3 totals 15 residues. The ends were cut back, 7 bases at V and 8 bases at J, with 21 bases in the middle.

In nucleotides, the CDR3 is TGTGCCAGTAGTATCGGTATGGCTAACTATGGCTACACCTTC. Translating gives CASSIGMANYGYTF. This chain links TRBV19 with TRBJ1-2; D not resolved. The germline gives CDR1 LNHDA, CDR2 SQIVND (reference sequence). This CDR3 comprises 14 residues. V was pared by 3 bases and J by 0 bases, with 8 bases between.

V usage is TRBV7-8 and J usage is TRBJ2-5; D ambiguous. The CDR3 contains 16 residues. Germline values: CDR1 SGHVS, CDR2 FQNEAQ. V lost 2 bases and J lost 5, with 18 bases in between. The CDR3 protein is CASSLRPSPVLETQYF. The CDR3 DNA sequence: TGTGCCAGCAGCTTACGTCCGAGTCCCGTATTGGAGACCCAGTACTTC.

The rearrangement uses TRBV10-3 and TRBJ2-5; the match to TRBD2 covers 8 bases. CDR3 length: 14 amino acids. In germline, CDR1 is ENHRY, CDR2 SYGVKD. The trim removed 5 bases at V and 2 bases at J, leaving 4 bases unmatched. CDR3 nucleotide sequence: TGTGCCATCAGTCCCGCTAGCGGGCAAGAGACCCAGTACTTC. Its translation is CAISPASGQETQYF.